One and the same sample provided the 19 T cell receptor beta chains below, sequenced in a study of blood T cell repertoires in COVID-19. Sequencing used immunoSEQ multiplex PCR; TCRdb keeps in-frame clones, though not all of them. The repertoire includes about 120,000 clones, about 85% of them detected once, and just over 5.5% sits in the top ten. Sequenced: peripheral blood. These TCRs come from a woman aged 60 to 75 with COVID-19, enrolled during active disease.

The gene calls are TRBV7-8 and TRBJ2-7; 12 bases are shared with TRBD2. The junction had 8 bases not matched to a gene; V was cut back by 3 bases and J by 2 bases. Germline V gene lookup returns CDR1 SGHVS and CDR2 FQNEAQ. This CDR3 is built from 17 residues. In DNA form, the CDR3 reads TGTGCCAGCAGCTTGGATGGACTAGCGGGGACCGCCTACGAGCAGTACTTC. It yields the protein CASSLDGLAGTAYEQYF.

The rearrangement uses TRBV7-6 and TRBJ2-5; 9 bases align to TRBD2. The CDR3 covers 15 residues. J lost 6 bases, V lost 7 bases, and 12 bases had no gene match. Germline CDR1 reads SGHVS; CDR2 reads FNYEAQ. Here the CDR3 reads CASNPDEAGGQTQYF. Here the CDR3 DNA reads TGTGCCAGCAACCCAGATGAGGCGGGGGGGCAGACCCAGTACTTC.

The J gene is TRBJ1-5, the V gene TRBV6-2 or TRBV6-3, with unresolved D. The germline V gene encodes CDR1 MNHEY and CDR2 SVGEGT. This CDR3 spans 14 amino acids. The V end lost 0 bases, the J end lost 1 base, and 4 bases lay between the germline ends. The CDR3 sequence: CASSYSRSNQPQHF. The CDR3 bases are TGTGCCAGCAGTTACTCCAGGAGCAATCAGCCCCAGCATTTT.

This clone has just a few counts. This chain joins TRBV3-1 (or the pseudogene TRBV3-2) and TRBJ1-2, with a possible D match to TRBD1 (5 bases). Germline CDR1 is LGHDT and CDR2 is YNNKEL (reference sequence). There are 14 residues in the CDR3. Trimming pared 4 bases from V and 5 bases from J, leaving 14 bases between. DNA of the CDR3: TGTGCCAGCAGCCCGGATGGGGGGGAGTATGGCTACACCTTC. Its translation is CASSPDGGEYGYTF.

The rearrangement links TRBV28 to TRBJ1-1; TRBD1 might be the D (6 bases). The CDR3 consists of 12 residues. V lost 6 bases and J lost 6, with 11 bases in between. Germline lookup yields CDR1 MDHEN and CDR2 SYDVKM. CDR3 DNA sequence: TGTGCCAGCAGCCAAGGACAGTCTGAAGCTTTCTTT. Encoded protein: CASSQGQSEAFF.

The chain combines TRBV19 with TRBJ2-6, with 7 bases lining up with TRBD1. V lost 4 bases to trimming and J lost 2 bases; unmatched junction nucleotides: 8. The CDR3 is 17 residues long. Per germline, CDR1 LNHDA and CDR2 SQIVND (reference sequence). The CDR3 nucleotides are TGTGCCAGTAGTAGCTACAGGGGTGTAGCTGGGGCCAACGTCCTGACTTTC. It encodes CASSSYRGVAGANVLTF.

This sequence joins TRBV28 and TRBJ1-2, with TRBD1 identical over 9 bases. With 6 bases clipped from V and 6 bases from J, the junction kept 5 bases outside the gene matches. The CDR3 contains 13 residues. The V gene's germline CDR1 is MDHEN and CDR2 SYDVKM. This chain's CDR3 is CASRYRDRDGYTF. Here the CDR3 DNA reads TGTGCCAGCAGATACCGGGACAGGGATGGCTACACCTTC.

By share, this clone counts as medium-sized. The chain carries TRBV10-3 and TRBJ1-2, with D possibly matching TRBD1 (5 bases). Between the trimmed V and J ends, which lost 8 bases and 2 bases, there was a span of 12 bases. Per germline, CDR1 ENHRY and CDR2 SYGVKD. CDR3 length equals 13 residues. The CDR3 sequence: CAIREGRNYGYTF. CDR3 DNA: TGTGCCATCCGGGAGGGGCGAAACTATGGCTACACCTTC.

The rearrangement joins TRBV29-1 to TRBJ1-2; TRBD1 is a possible D gene (6 bases). Germline V gene data show CDR1 as SQVTM and CDR2 as ANQGSEA. The CDR3 runs to 12 residues. This chain's CDR3 is CRTGPQQDGYTF. For the CDR3, the DNA is TGCAGGACAGGTCCCCAGCAGGATGGCTACACCTTC.

The V gene is TRBV7-2, the J gene TRBJ2-3, with unresolved D. CDR1 and CDR2 from the germline V gene are SGHTA and FQGNSA. This CDR3 is 16 amino acids long. V was shortened by 2 bases and J by 0 bases, with 12 bases between the two germline ends. The CDR3 here is CASSLRQPTSTDTQYF. Here the CDR3 DNA reads TGTGCCAGCAGCTTAAGACAACCTACTAGCACAGATACGCAGTATTTT.

V usage is TRBV7-2 and J usage is TRBJ2-1; 10 bases match TRBD1. There are 17 residues in the CDR3. The trim removed 4 bases at V and 7 bases at J, leaving 13 bases unmatched. In germline, CDR1 is SGHTA, CDR2 FQGNSA. The CDR3 spells CASSSGTGTGEWNEQFF. CDR3 nucleotide sequence: TGTGCCAGCAGCTCGGGAACCGGGACAGGGGAGTGGAATGAGCAGTTCTTC.

The chain uses TRBV5-1 and TRBJ2-1; 7 bases match TRBD2. V trimming: 4 bases; J trimming: 0 bases; junction bases outside the gene matches: 7. This CDR3 has 16 amino acids. CDR1 is SGHRS and CDR2 is YFSETQ in the germline V gene. The CDR3: CASSDHRDYSYNEQFF. The CDR3 region has the DNA TGCGCCAGCAGCGACCACCGGGACTACTCCTACAATGAGCAGTTCTTC.

CDR3 protein: CASSSDRGMTQYF. CDR3 nucleotides: TGTGCCAGCAGTTCGGACAGGGGGATGACCCAGTACTTC. This chain connects TRBV12-3 or TRBV12-4 to TRBJ2-5; TRBD1 agrees at 10 bases. V lost 4 bases and J lost 7; bases outside the gene matches: 3. This CDR3 comprises 13 residues.

The CDR3 spells CSACDRGREDTDTQYF. The CDR3 DNA sequence: TGCAGTGCTTGTGACAGGGGCCGCGAGGACACAGATACGCAGTATTTT. This chain connects TRBV20-1 to TRBJ2-3, with 8 bases that match TRBD1. Germline CDR1 is DFQATT and CDR2 is SNEGSKA (reference sequence). The CDR3 totals 16 residues. V dropped 5 bases and J dropped 2; count of bases not matched to a gene: 12.

There are a few counts of this clone. The V call is TRBV6-5, the J call TRBJ1-5; D gene uncertain. V was shortened by 5 bases and J by 2 bases, with 10 bases between the two germline ends. This CDR3 has 14 amino acids. Germline loops: CDR1 MNHEY, CDR2 SVGAGI. The CDR3 spells CASSSYSGNQPQHF. For the CDR3, the DNA is TGTGCCAGCAGTAGTTATAGCGGCAATCAGCCCCAGCATTTT.

V is TRBV12-3 or TRBV12-4 and J is TRBJ2-2; D not resolved. This CDR3 comprises 13 residues. Trimming removed 10 bases from V and 3 bases from J, with 12 bases in between. This chain's CDR3 is CATPDIHTGELFF. The CDR3 DNA is TGTGCCACCCCAGACATACACACCGGGGAGCTGTTTTTT.

This chain uses TRBV11-2 with TRBJ1-2; 7 bases are shared with TRBD1. The CDR3 contains 14 residues. Unmatched junction bases numbered 10, after V lost 4 bases and J lost 8 bases. The V gene's germline CDR1 is SGHAT and CDR2 FQNNGV. CDR3 residues: CASSSVDRVKGYTF. The DNA for the CDR3 is TGTGCCAGCAGCTCCGTAGACAGGGTGAAAGGCTACACCTTC. Drawing the rest from reference TRBV11-2 and TRBJ1-2, the complete variable domain is EAGVAQSPRYKIIEKRQSVAFWCNPISGHATLYWYQQILGQGPKLLIQFQNNGVVDDSQLPKDRFSAERLKGVDSTLKIQPAKLEDSAVYLCASSSVDRVKGYTFGSGTRLTVV.

This clone was observed at least ten times. CDR3 bases: TGTGCCAGTAGTATGACAGGGGAATCCTACGAGCAGTACTTC. Translating it yields CASSMTGESYEQYF. This rearrangement joins TRBV19 to TRBJ2-7; 8 bases are shared with TRBD1. J was trimmed by 1 base and V by 3 bases; bases with no gene match: 2. From germline, CDR1 is LNHDA and CDR2 SQIVND (reference sequence). The CDR3 length is 14 residues.

The CDR3 protein is CASKPEQDFYGYTF. In nucleotides, the CDR3 is TGTGCCAGCAAACCCGAACAGGATTTCTATGGCTACACCTTC. The J gene is TRBJ1-2, the V gene TRBV7-2, with D possibly matching TRBD1 (5 bases). Per germline, CDR1 SGHTA and CDR2 FQGNSA. The CDR3 is 14 residues long. The ends were cut back, 7 bases at V and 4 bases at J, with 16 bases in the middle.